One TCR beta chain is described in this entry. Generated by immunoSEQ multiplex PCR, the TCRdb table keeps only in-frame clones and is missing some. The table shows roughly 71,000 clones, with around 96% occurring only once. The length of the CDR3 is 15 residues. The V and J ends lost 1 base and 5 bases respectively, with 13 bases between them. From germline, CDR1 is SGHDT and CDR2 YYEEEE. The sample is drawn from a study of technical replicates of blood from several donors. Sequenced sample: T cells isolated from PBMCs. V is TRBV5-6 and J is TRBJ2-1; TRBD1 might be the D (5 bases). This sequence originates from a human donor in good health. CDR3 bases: TGTGCCAGCAGCTTGCTCGGTAGACAGAACAATGAGCAGTTCTTC. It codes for CASSLLGRQNNEQFF.